Below, 24 T cell receptor beta chains from the same sample are listed, as sequenced in a study of PD-1 blockade in classical Hodgkin lymphoma. Assay used: immunoSEQ multiplex PCR; TCRdb lists only in-frame clones, some missing. The sample shows tens of thousands of clones, around 81% of them seen only once. Every patient experienced relapse after autologous stem cell transplantation, and brentuximab vedotin exposure varied. The sequences come from peripheral blood mononuclear cells (PBMCs), collected before the second cycle of nivolumab. These receptors were obtained from a human donor with classical Hodgkin lymphoma.

This chain links TRBV4-1 with TRBJ1-6, with D unresolved. V was trimmed by 4 bases and J by 9 bases, leaving 13 bases between them. The CDR3 totals 14 residues. Germline V CDR1 and CDR2: MGHRA, YSYEKL. CDR3 protein: CASSPGWAGSPLHF. CDR3 nucleotides: TGCGCCAGCAGCCCCGGATGGGCTGGTTCACCCCTCCACTTT.

Worth noting for this clone: The junction does not match germline at one end; this may be a read error. J is TRBJ2-3 and V is TRBV7-2; D is perhaps TRBD1 (6 bases). Looked up from germline, CDR1 is SGHTA and CDR2 is FQGNSA. The CDR3 runs 14 residues. The CDR3 bases are TGTGCCAGCATCTTACAGGGTATCACAGATACGCAGTATTTT. Translating it yields CASILQGITDTQYF.

This chain uses TRBV2 with TRBJ2-1; 9 nucleotides agree with TRBD1. Trimming took 9 bases from V and 3 from J; bases not matched to a gene: 3. From germline, CDR1 is SNHLY and CDR2 FYNNEI. This CDR3 has 13 residues. The CDR3 spells CASQGQGYNEQFF. The CDR3 DNA reads as TGTGCCAGTCAGGGACAGGGCTACAATGAGCAGTTCTTC. Looking up the rest from reference TRBV2 and TRBJ2-1 gives the full variable domain: EPEVTQTPSHQVTQMGQEVILRCVPISNHLYFYWYRQILGQKVEFLVSFYNNEISEKSEIFDDQFSVERPDGSNFTLKIRSTKLEDSAMYFCASQGQGYNEQFFGPGTRLTVL.

This clone was counted a few times. V is TRBV12-5 and J is TRBJ2-7, with 7 bases lining up with TRBD1. V lost 2 bases, J lost 5 bases, and 9 bases stayed unmatched. Germline V gene sequence: CDR1 LGHNT, CDR2 FRNRAP. The CDR3 is 15 amino acids. CDR3 sequence: CASGLNLRDSHEQYF. CDR3 nucleotide sequence: TGTGCTAGTGGTTTGAATCTCCGGGACAGCCACGAGCAGTACTTC. Looking up the rest from reference TRBV12-5 and TRBJ2-7 gives the full variable domain: DARVTQTPRHKVTEMGQEVTMRCQPILGHNTVFWYRQTMMQGLELLAYFRNRAPLDDSGMPKDRFSAEMPDATLATLKIQPSEPRDSAVYFCASGLNLRDSHEQYFGPGTRLTVT.

This chain uses TRBV6-5 with TRBJ2-2; D is ambiguous. Looked up from germline, CDR1 is MNHEY and CDR2 is SVGAGI. With 4 bases removed from V and 4 bases from J, the gap between germline ends came to 7 bases. The CDR3 length is 13 residues. The CDR3: CASSSRVTGELFF. Written as DNA, the CDR3 is TGTGCCAGCAGTTCTAGGGTCACCGGGGAGCTGTTTTTT.

The rearrangement joins TRBV29-1 to TRBJ1-3; TRBD1 aligns across 9 bases. The CDR3 loop spans 13 amino acids. CDR1 and CDR2 from the germline V gene are SQVTM and ANQGSEA. The trim removed 5 bases at V and 4 bases at J, leaving 3 bases unmatched. DNA for the CDR3: TGCAGCGTTCCCGGGACAGGGGGAAACACCATATATTTT. This gives the protein CSVPGTGGNTIYF.

J is TRBJ1-2 and V is TRBV6-6; no clear D gene. Trimming stripped 2 bases from V and 4 bases from J, with 11 bases between. The germline gives CDR1 MNHNY, CDR2 SVGAGI (reference sequence). The length of the CDR3 is 14 residues. CDR3 region: CASSYLPGSYGYTF. In DNA form, the CDR3 reads TGTGCCAGCAGTTACCTCCCGGGCAGCTATGGCTACACCTTC.

The J gene is TRBJ1-1, the V gene TRBV29-1; 7 bases map to TRBD1. The CDR3 totals 13 residues. Germline V gene data show CDR1 as SQVTM and CDR2 as ANQGSEA. V trimming: 5 bases; J trimming: 0 bases; junction bases outside the gene matches: 3. The CDR3 sequence is CSVRGQLNTEAFF. The CDR3 region has the DNA TGCAGCGTTAGGGGACAGCTGAACACTGAAGCTTTCTTT.

This chain links TRBV5-6 with TRBJ2-3, with 9 bases matching TRBD2. The V gene end was trimmed by 1 base and the J gene end by 7 bases; junction bases not matched to a gene: 10. The germline CDR1 and CDR2 sequences are SGHDT and YYEEEE. CDR3 size: 16 residues. The CDR3 DNA sequence: TGTGCCAGCAGCTTGTGGGCTAGCGGGATAGGATATACGCAGTATTTT. Protein sequence: CASSLWASGIGYTQYF.

This chain links TRBV7-2 with TRBJ2-5; TRBD2 matches 7 bases. CDR3 length: 15 amino acids. The germline gives CDR1 SGHTA, CDR2 FQGNSA. Germline trimming cut 5 bases from V and 5 bases from J; bases unmatched to any gene: 11. CDR3 loop: CASSTQTSWGETQYF. In DNA form, the CDR3 reads TGTGCCAGCAGCACCCAGACTAGCTGGGGTGAGACCCAGTACTTC.

The chain uses TRBV28 and TRBJ1-1; no clear D. Deletions cut 6 bases from V and 3 bases from J, with 5 bases between. CDR3 length: 11 amino acids. Per germline, CDR1 MDHEN and CDR2 SYDVKM. CDR3 residues: CASSQDTEAFF. CDR3 sequence (DNA): TGTGCCAGCAGCCAAGACACTGAAGCTTTCTTT.

The chain employs TRBV9 and TRBJ1-4; the match to TRBD1 covers 7 bases. CDR3 length: 14 amino acids. The V segment lost 6 bases and the J segment 3 bases; nucleotides outside the gene matches: 5. Germline V gene lookup returns CDR1 SGDLS and CDR2 YYNGEE. CDR3 nucleotide sequence: TGTGCCAGCAACAAGCAGGGGGCTAATGAAAAACTGTTTTTT. This gives the protein CASNKQGANEKLFF.

This sequence joins TRBV6-5 and TRBJ1-6; no clear D. From germline, CDR1 is MNHEY and CDR2 SVGAGI. V shed 7 bases and J shed 7 bases, with 8 bases lying between them. This CDR3 contains 12 residues. CDR3 in DNA: TGTGCCAGCAAGTTAGGGAATTCACCCCTCCACTTT. Its protein is CASKLGNSPLHF.

The V gene is TRBV2, the J gene TRBJ1-2; 8 bases align to TRBD1. CDR3 length: 16 residues. In germline, CDR1 is SNHLY, CDR2 FYNNEI. The junction had 11 bases not matched to a gene; V was cut back by 7 bases and J by 1 base. CDR3 DNA sequence: TGTGCCAGCAACCTACCGGGACAGGCTTTTAACTATGGCTACACCTTC. Protein product: CASNLPGQAFNYGYTF.

This chain uses TRBV6-5 with TRBJ1-4, with D unresolved. Trimming left V 4 bases short and J 1 base short, with 7 bases between. The germline V gene has CDR1 MNHEY and CDR2 SVGAGI. The CDR3 has 14 residues. The CDR3 DNA reads TGTGCCAGCAGTTCCCCCCAAACTAATGAAAAACTGTTTTTT. It codes for CASSSPQTNEKLFF.

Written as DNA, the CDR3 is TGCGCCAGCAGCCAAGATCTGGGGGCCCCCATGCTGTACTTC. Protein product: CASSQDLGAPMLYF. This chain links TRBV4-3 with TRBJ2-4; TRBD1 is a possible D gene (6 bases). The CDR3 has 14 amino acids. Per the germline V gene, CDR1 is LGHNA and CDR2 is YSLEER. V dropped 0 bases and J dropped 15 bases, with 18 bases sitting between them.

The chain has TRBV4-3 and TRBJ2-2; weak D call: TRBD1 (5 bases). V lost 0 bases and J 2 bases, leaving 10 bases between the germline ends. The CDR3 sequence is 16 residues long. From germline, CDR1 is LGHNA and CDR2 YSLEER. In DNA, the CDR3 is TGCGCCAGCAGCCAAGAAGTCTGGACAAACACCGGGGAGCTGTTTTTT. Translation: CASSQEVWTNTGELFF.

The sample holds one count of this clone. The chain couples TRBV28 to TRBJ2-2; D tentatively fits TRBD1 or TRBD2 (5 bases each). Per the germline V gene, CDR1 is MDHEN and CDR2 is SYDVKM. CDR3 length: 13 amino acids. V gave up 8 bases and J gave up 0 bases, with 7 bases separating them. The CDR3 DNA reads TGTGCCAGCCCGGGACCGAACACCGGGGAGCTGTTTTTT. This encodes CASPGPNTGELFF.

This chain joins TRBV11-2 and TRBJ1-2; 8 nucleotides match TRBD1. Germline V gives CDR1 SGHAT, CDR2 FQNNGV. The junction had 13 bases not matched to a gene; V was cut back by 5 bases and J by 5 bases. The length of the CDR3 is 16 residues. This chain's CDR3 is CASSRGFAGGGYGYTF. The CDR3 nucleotides are TGTGCCAGCAGCCGGGGGTTTGCAGGGGGCGGATATGGCTACACCTTC.

CDR3 amino acids: CASGGRDSSYEQYF. The DNA for the CDR3 is TGTGCCAGCGGGGGCCGGGACAGCTCCTACGAGCAGTACTTC. The V and J genes are TRBV2 and TRBJ2-7; 7 nucleotides agree with TRBD1. The CDR3 is 14 amino acids. The ends lost 8 bases at V and 0 bases at J; junction bases unmatched: 7. CDR1 is SNHLY, CDR2 FYNNEI, per germline.

The V and J genes are TRBV29-1 and TRBJ1-2; a weak D match, TRBD1 (6 bases). CDR1 is SQVTM and CDR2 is ANQGSEA in the germline V gene. This CDR3 has 13 amino acids. V was cut by 4 bases and J by 8 bases, with 17 bases left in between. Written as DNA, the CDR3 is TGCAGCGTTGTCTCGCAGGGGCTGGGAGGCTACACCTTC. This sequence encodes CSVVSQGLGGYTF.

The genes are TRBV7-9 and TRBJ1-1; D not certain. The CDR3 extends over 13 amino acids. The V end lost 5 bases, the J end lost 8 bases, and 15 bases lay between the germline ends. Germline loops: CDR1 SEHNR, CDR2 FQNEAQ (reference sequence). The CDR3 here is CASSHSRTNEAFF. The CDR3 DNA sequence: TGTGCCAGCAGCCATTCCCGGACGAACGAAGCTTTCTTT.

The chain couples TRBV6-5 to TRBJ1-1; D uncertain. Trimming removed 8 bases from V and 3 bases from J, with 10 bases in between. The V gene's germline CDR1 is MNHEY and CDR2 SVGAGI. This CDR3 has 12 amino acids. The CDR3 DNA sequence: TGTGCCAGCCTTTGGGATGACACTGAAGCTTTCTTT. Amino acid sequence: CASLWDDTEAFF.

This rearrangement joins TRBV7-8 to TRBJ1-1, with D tentatively TRBD1 (6 bases). Trimming stripped 5 bases from V and 1 base from J, with 14 bases between. The CDR3 runs to 15 residues. Germline V gene sequence: CDR1 SGHVS, CDR2 FQNEAQ. The CDR3 DNA sequence: TGTGCCAGCAGCGTAGTGGGGGGCTCGAACACTGAAGCTTTCTTT. This encodes CASSVVGGSNTEAFF. The full variable domain, completed using reference TRBV7-8 and TRBJ1-1, is GAGVSQSPRYKVAKRGQDVALRCDPISGHVSLFWYQQALGQGPEFLTYFQNEAQLDKSGLPSDRFFAERPEGSVSTLKIQRTQQEDSAVYLCASSVVGGSNTEAFFGQGTRLTVV.